The clone carrying this TCR beta chain was picked up a small number of times. Germline V gene lookup returns CDR1 SGHAT and CDR2 FQNNGV. J was trimmed by 6 bases and V by 3 bases; bases with no gene match: 5. This CDR3 is 14 amino acids long. Stated time point: persistent/refractory GD, antithyroid drugs over 5 years with positive TRAb. The TCR library was prepared using RNA isolated from PBMCs. Under American Thyroid Association guidelines, Graves' disease was diagnosed. This entry belongs to a study of regulatory T cells in long-lasting Graves disease. Library construction for TCR beta used iRepertoire HTBI primers and Arm-PCR of CDR3 regions. TCRdb re-called the multiplex PCR reads with MiXCR, one entry per CDR3 protein. The table records about 660,000 distinct CDR3 sequences, approximately 29% of them present only once.

The chain joins TRBV11-2 to TRBJ2-7, with TRBD2 identical over 10 bases. The input for sequencing was peripheral blood mononuclear cells (PBMCs), taken when the disease was refractory, from a patient treated with antithyroid drugs. The source of this sequence is a female donor with Graves disease. CDR3 sequence reads: CASSLVLAGPEQYF. The CDR3 DNA reads as TGTGCCAGCAGCTTGGTACTAGCGGGACCCGAGCAGTACTTC.